These T cell receptor beta chains were read from a single sample in a study of a mutant IDH1 vaccine in newly diagnosed glioma. Their recognized antigens are unknown. TCRdb keeps only in-frame clones here, not all; method: immunoSEQ multiplex PCR. The sample consists of 53,000 or so clones, roughly 73% of them appearing once. The input for sequencing was PBMCs, taken from a glioma patient whose treatment included an IDH1 peptide vaccine. The receptors were sampled from a man in his fifties or sixties with glioma. Both conserved end residues are part of each CDR3. D genes are given only for firm matches. Rows may omit the clone size; those that give it use once, few, many or a size class.

d_gene	v_gene	j_gene	abundance	CDR3aa	CDR3nt
.	TRBV30	TRBJ1-5	few	CAWSGVGPQHF	TGTGCCTGGAGCGGGGTTGGGCCCCAGCATTTT
.	TRBV5-1	TRBJ2-5	.	CASSLVGGRETQYF	TGCGCCAGCAGCTTGGTCGGGGGGCGGGAGACCCAGTACTTC
.	TRBV9	TRBJ1-2	.	CASSVSQWAYGYTF	TGTGCCAGCAGCGTAAGCCAGTGGGCCTATGGCTACACCTTC
TRBD1	TRBV5-8	TRBJ1-1	few	CASMLGTGATEAFF	TGTGCCAGCATGCTCGGGACAGGGGCCACTGAAGCTTTCTTT
.	TRBV19	TRBJ1-2	.	CASSDGFLNYGYTF	TGTGCCAGTAGTGACGGGTTCCTAAACTATGGCTACACCTTC
.	TRBV6-5	TRBJ2-7	.	CASWRDTPWEQYF	TGTGCCAGCTGGAGGGACACCCCCTGGGAGCAGTACTTC
TRBD1	TRBV7-6	TRBJ2-7	.	CASSPGTGNYEQYF	TGTGCCAGCAGCCCCGGGACAGGGAACTACGAGCAGTACTTC
.	TRBV4-1	TRBJ1-1	few	CASSQGGSNTEAFF	TGCGCCAGCAGCCAAGGGGGCTCGAACACTGAAGCTTTCTTT
TRBD1	TRBV29-1	TRBJ2-7	.	CSVARDRSQQYF	TGCAGCGTGGCACGGGACAGATCCCAGCAGTACTTC
.	TRBV11-2	TRBJ1-3	.	CASSFTTGSRGNTIYF	TGTGCCAGCAGCTTTACCACAGGCTCGCGGGGAAACACCATATATTTT
TRBD1	TRBV5-8	TRBJ2-7	.	CASSLIKGQGSYEQYF	TGTGCCAGCAGCTTAATCAAGGGACAGGGCTCCTACGAGCAGTACTTC
TRBD2	TRBV7-9	TRBJ2-1	.	CASSLSSGGDYNEQFF	TGTGCCAGCAGCTTATCTAGCGGGGGGGACTACAATGAGCAGTTCTTC
.	TRBV10-3	TRBJ1-2	.	CAISAGKGYTF	TGTGCCATCAGTGCAGGGAAGGGCTACACCTTC
TRBD1	TRBV10-3	TRBJ1-1	once	CAISGQGGTEAFF	TGTGCCATCAGCGGACAGGGGGGAACTGAAGCTTTCTTT
.	TRBV5-1	TRBJ1-1	.	CASSLGRGVTTEAFF	TGCGCCAGCAGCTTGGGTCGGGGGGTGACCACTGAAGCTTTCTTT
.	TRBV10-3	TRBJ2-3	.	CAISEAARTDTQYF	TGTGCCATCAGTGAGGCGGCCCGCACAGATACGCAGTATTTT
.	TRBV30	TRBJ1-2	.	CAWSVRGGYGYTF	TGTGCCTGGAGTGTACGGGGAGGCTATGGCTACACCTTC
.	TRBV5-1	TRBJ2-3	.	CASSLASTDTQYF	TGCGCCAGCAGTCTTGCTAGCACAGATACGCAGTATTTT
.	TRBV7-9	TRBJ2-1	.	CASSPLYSTNEQFF	TGTGCCAGCAGCCCTTTATACAGCACAAATGAGCAGTTCTTC
.	TRBV29-1	TRBJ2-1	.	CSVELGVQLEQFF	TGCAGCGTTGAGTTGGGGGTGCAGCTTGAGCAGTTCTTC
.	TRBV4-1	TRBJ2-5	.	CASSQEQFRGAKTQYF	TGCGCCAGCAGCCAAGAACAGTTCAGGGGTGCGAAGACCCAGTACTTC
TRBD1	TRBV6-5	TRBJ2-1	few	CASRGTGEWEQFF	TGTGCCAGCAGAGGGACAGGGGAATGGGAGCAGTTCTTC
TRBD2	TRBV9	TRBJ2-3	.	CASSVGGGGNTDTQYF	TGTGCCAGCAGCGTAGGCGGGGGGGGGAACACAGATACGCAGTATTTT
TRBD1	TRBV18	TRBJ1-1	.	CASSPTTGRNTEAFF	TGTGCCAGCTCCCCGACGACAGGGCGGAACACTGAAGCTTTCTTT
.	TRBV6-6	TRBJ1-1	.	CATDRKGAEAFF	TGTGCCACCGACAGAAAGGGCGCTGAAGCTTTCTTT
.	TRBV4-3	TRBJ1-1	.	CASSPSPGVNTEAFF	TGCGCCAGCAGCCCCAGTCCAGGGGTGAACACTGAAGCTTTCTTT
TRBD1	TRBV5-1	TRBJ1-4	.	CASSLGDSAEKLFF	TGCGCCAGCAGCTTAGGGGACAGCGCGGAAAAACTGTTTTTT
.	TRBV6-6	TRBJ1-3	once	CASSGSLTLGYF	TGTGCCAGCAGTGGATCCCTGACCTTGGGATATTTT
.	TRBV28	TRBJ1-5	.	CASSLEGGSREPQHF	TGTGCCAGCAGTTTAGAGGGCGGATCTAGGGAGCCCCAGCATTTT
.	TRBV10-3	TRBJ2-1	.	CAISDRDEQFF	TGTGCCATCAGTGACAGGGATGAGCAGTTCTTC
.	TRBV30	TRBJ2-6	.	CAWTPLDRTGANVLTF	TGTGCCTGGACCCCCCTGGACAGAACCGGGGCCAACGTCCTGACTTTC
.	TRBV15	TRBJ1-1	.	CATSTQADTEAFF	TGTGCCACCAGCACGCAGGCCGACACTGAAGCTTTCTTT
TRBD2	TRBV5-1	TRBJ2-2	.	CASGLAGGANTGELFF	TGCGCCAGCGGCCTAGCGGGGGGTGCGAACACCGGGGAGCTGTTTTTT
.	TRBV27	TRBJ2-7	.	CASSSMVGEQYF	TGTGCCAGCAGTTCGATGGTAGGCGAGCAGTACTTC
TRBD2	TRBV6-1	TRBJ2-2	.	CASSGYGGANTGELFF	TGTGCCAGCAGTGGATACGGGGGGGCGAACACCGGGGAGCTGTTTTTT
TRBD1	TRBV9	TRBJ2-1	once	CASSVDPQGANNEQFF	TGTGCCAGCAGCGTAGACCCCCAGGGGGCCAACAATGAGCAGTTCTTC
.	TRBV27	TRBJ1-5	.	CASRPGQGRGNQPQHF	TGTGCCAGTCGACCTGGCCAGGGACGGGGCAATCAGCCCCAGCATTTT